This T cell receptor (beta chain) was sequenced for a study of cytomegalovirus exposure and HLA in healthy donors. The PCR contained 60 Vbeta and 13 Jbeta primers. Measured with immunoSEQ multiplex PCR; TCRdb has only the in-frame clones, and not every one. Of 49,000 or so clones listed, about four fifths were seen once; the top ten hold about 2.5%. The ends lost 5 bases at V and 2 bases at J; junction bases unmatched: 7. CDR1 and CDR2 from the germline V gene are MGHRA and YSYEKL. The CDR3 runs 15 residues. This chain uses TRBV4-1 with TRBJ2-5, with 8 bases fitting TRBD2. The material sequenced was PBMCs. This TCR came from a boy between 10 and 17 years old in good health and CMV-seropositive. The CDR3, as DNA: TGCGCCAGCAGCACTCAGCGGGGGTGGCAAGAGACCCAGTACTTC. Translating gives CASSTQRGWQETQYF.